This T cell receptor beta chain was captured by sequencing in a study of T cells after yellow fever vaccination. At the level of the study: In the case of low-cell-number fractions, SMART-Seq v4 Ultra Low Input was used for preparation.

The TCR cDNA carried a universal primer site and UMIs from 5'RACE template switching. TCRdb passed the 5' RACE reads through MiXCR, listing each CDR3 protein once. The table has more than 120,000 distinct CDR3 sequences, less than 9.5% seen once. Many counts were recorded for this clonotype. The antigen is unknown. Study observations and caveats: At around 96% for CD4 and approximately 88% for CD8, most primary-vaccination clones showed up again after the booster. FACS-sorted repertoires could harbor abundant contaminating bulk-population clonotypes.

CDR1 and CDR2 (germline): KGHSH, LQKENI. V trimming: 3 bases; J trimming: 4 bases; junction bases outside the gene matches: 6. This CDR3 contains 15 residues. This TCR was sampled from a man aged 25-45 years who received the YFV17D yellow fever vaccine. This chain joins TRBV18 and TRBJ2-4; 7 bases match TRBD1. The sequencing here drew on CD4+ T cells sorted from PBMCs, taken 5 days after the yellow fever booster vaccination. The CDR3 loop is CASSPDGTVKNIQYF. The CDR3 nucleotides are TGTGCCAGCTCACCTGACGGGACAGTTAAAAACATTCAGTACTTC. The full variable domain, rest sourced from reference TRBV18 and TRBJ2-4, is NAGVMQNPRHLVRRRGQEARLRCSPMKGHSHVYWYRQLPEEGLKFMVYLQKENIIDESGMPKERFSAEFPKEGPSILRIQQVVRGDSAAYFCASSPDGTVKNIQYFGAGTRLSVL.